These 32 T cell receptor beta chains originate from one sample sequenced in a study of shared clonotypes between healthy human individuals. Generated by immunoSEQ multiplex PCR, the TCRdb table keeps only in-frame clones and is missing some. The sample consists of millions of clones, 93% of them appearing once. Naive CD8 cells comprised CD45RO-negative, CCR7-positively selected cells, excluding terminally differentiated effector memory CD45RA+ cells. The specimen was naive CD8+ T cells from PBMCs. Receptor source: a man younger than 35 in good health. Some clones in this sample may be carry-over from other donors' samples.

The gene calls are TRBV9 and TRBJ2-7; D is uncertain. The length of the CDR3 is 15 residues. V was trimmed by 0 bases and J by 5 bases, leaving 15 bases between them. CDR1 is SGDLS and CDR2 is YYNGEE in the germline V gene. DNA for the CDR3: TGTGCCAGCAGCGTAGGACCCTCAAACAGAGACGAGCAGTACTTC. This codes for CASSVGPSNRDEQYF.

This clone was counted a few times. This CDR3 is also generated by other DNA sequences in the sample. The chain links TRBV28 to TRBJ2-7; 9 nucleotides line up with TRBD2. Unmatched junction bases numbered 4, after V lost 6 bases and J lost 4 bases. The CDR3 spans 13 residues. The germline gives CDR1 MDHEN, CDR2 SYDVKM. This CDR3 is CASRLSGGYEQYF. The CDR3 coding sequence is TGTGCCAGCAGGCTTAGCGGGGGATACGAGCAGTACTTC.

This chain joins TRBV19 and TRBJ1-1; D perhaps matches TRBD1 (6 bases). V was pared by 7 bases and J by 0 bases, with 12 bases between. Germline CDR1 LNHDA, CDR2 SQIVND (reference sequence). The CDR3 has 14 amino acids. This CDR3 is CASNRGAMNTEAFF. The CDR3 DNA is TGTGCCAGTAATCGGGGGGCCATGAACACTGAAGCTTTCTTT.

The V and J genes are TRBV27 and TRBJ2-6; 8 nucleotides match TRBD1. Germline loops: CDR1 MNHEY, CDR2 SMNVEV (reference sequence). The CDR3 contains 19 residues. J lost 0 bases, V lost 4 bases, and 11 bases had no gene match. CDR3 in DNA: TGTGCCAGCAGTTCCAGACAGGGGCCCCGCATCTCTGGGGCCAACGTCCTGACTTTC. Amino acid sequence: CASSSRQGPRISGANVLTF.

Here the CDR3 reads CASTTNDRDVNEKLFF. The CDR3 DNA follows: TGTGCCAGTACTACAAACGACAGGGACGTTAATGAAAAACTGTTTTTT. This rearrangement joins TRBV19 to TRBJ1-4, with TRBD1 identical over 7 bases. The CDR3 is made up of 16 amino acids. V gave up 7 bases and J gave up 4 bases; unmatched junction bases: 12. Germline-derived CDR1 and CDR2 are LNHDA and SQIVND (reference sequence).

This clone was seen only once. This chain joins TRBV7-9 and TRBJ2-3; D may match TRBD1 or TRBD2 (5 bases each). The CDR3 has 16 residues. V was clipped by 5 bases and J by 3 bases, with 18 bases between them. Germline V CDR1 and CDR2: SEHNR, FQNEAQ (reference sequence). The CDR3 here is CASSHRVWDETDTQYF. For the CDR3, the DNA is TGTGCCAGCAGCCATAGGGTATGGGACGAGACAGATACGCAGTATTTT. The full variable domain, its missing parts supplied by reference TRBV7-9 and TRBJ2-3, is DTGVSQNPRHKITKRGQNVTFRCDPISEHNRLYWYRQTLGQGPEFLTYFQNEAQLEKSRLLSDRFSAERPKGSFSTLEIQRTEQGDSAMYLCASSHRVWDETDTQYFGPGTRLTVL.

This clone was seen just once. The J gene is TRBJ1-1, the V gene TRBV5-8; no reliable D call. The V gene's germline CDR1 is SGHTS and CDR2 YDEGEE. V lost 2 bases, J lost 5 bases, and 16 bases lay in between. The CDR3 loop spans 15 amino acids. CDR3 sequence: CASSFGRSSRTEAFF. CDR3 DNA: TGTGCCAGCAGCTTCGGGAGATCCTCGCGGACTGAAGCTTTCTTT.

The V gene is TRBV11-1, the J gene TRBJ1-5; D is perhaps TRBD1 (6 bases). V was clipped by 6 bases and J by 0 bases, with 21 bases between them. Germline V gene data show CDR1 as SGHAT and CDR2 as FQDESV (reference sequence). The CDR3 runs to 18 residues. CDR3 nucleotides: TGTGCCAGCAGACCCGGGGGCGCAGGGGTGTATAGCAATCAGCCCCAGCATTTT. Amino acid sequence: CASRPGGAGVYSNQPQHF.

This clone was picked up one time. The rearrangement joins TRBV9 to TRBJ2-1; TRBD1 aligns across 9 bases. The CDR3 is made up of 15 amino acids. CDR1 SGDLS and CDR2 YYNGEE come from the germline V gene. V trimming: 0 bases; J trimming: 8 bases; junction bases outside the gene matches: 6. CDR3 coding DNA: TGTGCCAGCAGCGTAGTCGGGACAGGGTGGCATGAGCAGTTCTTC. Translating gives CASSVVGTGWHEQFF. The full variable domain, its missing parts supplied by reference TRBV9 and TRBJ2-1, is DSGVTQTPKHLITATGQRVTLRCSPRSGDLSVYWYQQSLDQGLQFLIQYYNGEERAKGNILERFSAQQFPDLHSELNLSSLELGDSALYFCASSVVGTGWHEQFFGPGTRLTVL.

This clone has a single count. The CDR3 here is CASSLSQGSNNEQFF. The DNA of the CDR3 is TGTGCCAGCAGTTTATCTCAGGGAAGCAACAATGAGCAGTTCTTC. The chain is built from TRBV27 and TRBJ2-1; D may be TRBD1 (5 bases). The ends were cut back, 0 bases at V and 5 bases at J, with 11 bases in the middle. Germline CDR1 reads MNHEY; CDR2 reads SMNVEV (reference sequence). The CDR3 loop spans 15 amino acids.

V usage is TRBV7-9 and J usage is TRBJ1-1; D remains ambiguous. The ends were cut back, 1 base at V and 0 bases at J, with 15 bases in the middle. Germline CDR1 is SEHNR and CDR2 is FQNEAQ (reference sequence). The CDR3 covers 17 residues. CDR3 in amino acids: CASSLDLSESLNTEAFF. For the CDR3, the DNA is TGTGCCAGCAGCTTAGATTTGTCGGAAAGCCTGAACACTGAAGCTTTCTTT.

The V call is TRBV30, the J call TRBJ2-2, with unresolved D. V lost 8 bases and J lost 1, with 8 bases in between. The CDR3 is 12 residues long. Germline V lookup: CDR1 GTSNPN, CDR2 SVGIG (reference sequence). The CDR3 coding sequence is TGTGCCCTCCCAGGGAACACCGGGGAGCTGTTTTTT. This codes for CALPGNTGELFF. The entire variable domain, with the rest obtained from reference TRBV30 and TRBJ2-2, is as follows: SQTIHQWPATLVQPVGSPLSLECTVEGTSNPNLYWYRQAAGRGLQLLFYSVGIGQISSEVPQNLSASRPQDRQFILSSKKLLLSDSGFYLCALPGNTGELFFGEGSRLTVL.

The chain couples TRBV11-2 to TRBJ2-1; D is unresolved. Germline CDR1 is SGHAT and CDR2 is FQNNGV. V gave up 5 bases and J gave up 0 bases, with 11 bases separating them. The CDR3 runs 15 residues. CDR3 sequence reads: CASSPWALSYNEQFF. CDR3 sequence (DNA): TGTGCCAGCAGCCCGTGGGCACTCTCCTACAATGAGCAGTTCTTC.

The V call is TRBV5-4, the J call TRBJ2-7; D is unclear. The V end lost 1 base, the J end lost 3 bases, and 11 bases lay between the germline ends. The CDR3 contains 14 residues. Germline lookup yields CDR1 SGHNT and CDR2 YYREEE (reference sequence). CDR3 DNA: TGTGCCAGCAGCTTGTCCACTAACCTCTACGAGCAGTACTTC. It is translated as CASSLSTNLYEQYF. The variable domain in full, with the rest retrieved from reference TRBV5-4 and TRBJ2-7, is ETGVTQSPTHLIKTRGQQVTLRCSSQSGHNTVSWYQQALGQGPQFIFQYYREEENGRGNFPPRFSGLQFPNYSSELNVNALELDDSALYLCASSLSTNLYEQYFGPGTRLTVT.

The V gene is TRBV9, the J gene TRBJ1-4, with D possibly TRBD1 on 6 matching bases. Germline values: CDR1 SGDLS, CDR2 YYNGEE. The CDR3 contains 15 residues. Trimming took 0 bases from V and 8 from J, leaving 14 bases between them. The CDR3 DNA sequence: TGTGCCAGCAGCGTAGCCCCGGGACAAAAGGAAAAACTGTTTTTT. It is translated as CASSVAPGQKEKLFF.

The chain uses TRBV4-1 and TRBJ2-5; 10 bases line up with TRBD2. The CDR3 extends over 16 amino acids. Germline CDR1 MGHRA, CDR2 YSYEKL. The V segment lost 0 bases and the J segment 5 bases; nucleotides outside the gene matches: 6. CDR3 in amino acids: CASSQDTLAGEETQYF. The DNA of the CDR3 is TGCGCCAGCAGCCAAGATACCCTAGCGGGAGAGGAGACCCAGTACTTC.

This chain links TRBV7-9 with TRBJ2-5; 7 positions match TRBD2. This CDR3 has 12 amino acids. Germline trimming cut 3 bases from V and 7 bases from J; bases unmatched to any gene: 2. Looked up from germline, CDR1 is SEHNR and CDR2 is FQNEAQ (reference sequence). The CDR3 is CASSFGEGTQYF. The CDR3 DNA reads TGTGCCAGCAGCTTCGGGGAGGGGACCCAGTACTTC. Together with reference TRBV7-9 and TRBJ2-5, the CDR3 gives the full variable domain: DTGVSQNPRHKITKRGQNVTFRCDPISEHNRLYWYRQTLGQGPEFLTYFQNEAQLEKSRLLSDRFSAERPKGSFSTLEIQRTEQGDSAMYLCASSFGEGTQYFGPGTRLLVL.

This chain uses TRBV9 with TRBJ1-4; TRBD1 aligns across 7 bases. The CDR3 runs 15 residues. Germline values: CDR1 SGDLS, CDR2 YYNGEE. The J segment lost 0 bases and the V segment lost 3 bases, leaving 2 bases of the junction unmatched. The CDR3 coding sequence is TGTGCCAGCAGCGAGGGGGCTGCAACTAATGAAAAACTGTTTTTT. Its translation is CASSEGAATNEKLFF.

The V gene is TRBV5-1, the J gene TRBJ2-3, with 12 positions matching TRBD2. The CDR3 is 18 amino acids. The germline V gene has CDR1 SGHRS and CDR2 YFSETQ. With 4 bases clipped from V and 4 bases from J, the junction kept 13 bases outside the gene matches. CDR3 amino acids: CASSPPMTTSGSADTQYF. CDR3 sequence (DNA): TGCGCCAGCAGCCCACCGATGACGACTAGCGGGAGTGCAGATACGCAGTATTTT.

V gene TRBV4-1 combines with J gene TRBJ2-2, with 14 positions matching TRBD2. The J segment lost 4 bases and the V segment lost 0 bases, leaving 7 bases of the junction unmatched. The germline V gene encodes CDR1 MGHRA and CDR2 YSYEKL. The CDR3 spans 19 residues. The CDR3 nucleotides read TGCGCCAGCAGCCAAGAGGGACTAGCGGGAGTAGGACGCACCGGGGAGCTGTTTTTT. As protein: CASSQEGLAGVGRTGELFF.

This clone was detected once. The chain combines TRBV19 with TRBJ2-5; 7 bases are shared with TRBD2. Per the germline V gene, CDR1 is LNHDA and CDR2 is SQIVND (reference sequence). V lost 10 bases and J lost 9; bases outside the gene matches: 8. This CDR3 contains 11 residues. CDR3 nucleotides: TGTGCCACCTCCGGGGGAGGGCCCCAGTACTTC. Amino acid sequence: CATSGGGPQYF.

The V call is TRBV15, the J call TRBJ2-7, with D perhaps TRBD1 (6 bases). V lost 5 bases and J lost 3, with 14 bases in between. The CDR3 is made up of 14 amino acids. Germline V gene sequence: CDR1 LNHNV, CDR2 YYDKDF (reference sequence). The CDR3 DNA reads TGTGCCACCAGCTCCCGGACAGAGAACTACGAGCAGTACTTC. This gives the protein CATSSRTENYEQYF.

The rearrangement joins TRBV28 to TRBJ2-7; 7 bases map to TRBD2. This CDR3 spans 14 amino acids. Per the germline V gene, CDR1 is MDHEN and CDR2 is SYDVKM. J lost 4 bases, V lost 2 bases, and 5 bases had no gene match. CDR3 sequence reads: CASSLLGGRYEQYF. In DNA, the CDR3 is TGTGCCAGCAGTTTACTCGGCGGGAGATACGAGCAGTACTTC.

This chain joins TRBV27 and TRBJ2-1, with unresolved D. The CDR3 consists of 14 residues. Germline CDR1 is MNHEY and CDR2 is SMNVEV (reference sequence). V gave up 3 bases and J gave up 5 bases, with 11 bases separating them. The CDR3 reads CASSFRSEHNEQFF. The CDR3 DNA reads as TGTGCCAGCAGTTTTCGATCGGAGCACAATGAGCAGTTCTTC.

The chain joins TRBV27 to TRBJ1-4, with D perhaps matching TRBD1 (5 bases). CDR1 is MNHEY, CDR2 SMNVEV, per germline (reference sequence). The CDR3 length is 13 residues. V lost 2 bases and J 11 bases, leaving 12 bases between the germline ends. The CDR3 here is CASSLVSQEKLFF. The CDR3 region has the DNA TGTGCCAGCAGTTTAGTATCACAGGAGAAACTGTTTTTT.

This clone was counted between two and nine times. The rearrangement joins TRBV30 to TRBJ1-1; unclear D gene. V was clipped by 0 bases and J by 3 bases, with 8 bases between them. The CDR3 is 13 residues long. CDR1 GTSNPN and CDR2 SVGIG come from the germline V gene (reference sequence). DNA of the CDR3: TGTGCCTGGAGTGTCGGACGGGACACTGAAGCTTTCTTT. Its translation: CAWSVGRDTEAFF.

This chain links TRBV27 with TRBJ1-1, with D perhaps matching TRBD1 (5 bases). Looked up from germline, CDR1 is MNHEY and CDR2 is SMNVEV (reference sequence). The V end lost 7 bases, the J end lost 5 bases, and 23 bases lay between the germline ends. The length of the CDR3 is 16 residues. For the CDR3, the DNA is TGTGCCAGCACCCCTGGCCTGACAGTACCAGGGACTGAAGCTTTCTTT. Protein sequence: CASTPGLTVPGTEAFF.

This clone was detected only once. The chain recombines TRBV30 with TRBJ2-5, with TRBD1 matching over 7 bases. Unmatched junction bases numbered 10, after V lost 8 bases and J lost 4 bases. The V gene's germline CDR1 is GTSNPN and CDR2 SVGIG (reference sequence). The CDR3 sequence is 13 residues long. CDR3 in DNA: TGTGCCGCTAGGGGGCGGTTAGCAGAGACCCAGTACTTC. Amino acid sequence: CAARGRLAETQYF.

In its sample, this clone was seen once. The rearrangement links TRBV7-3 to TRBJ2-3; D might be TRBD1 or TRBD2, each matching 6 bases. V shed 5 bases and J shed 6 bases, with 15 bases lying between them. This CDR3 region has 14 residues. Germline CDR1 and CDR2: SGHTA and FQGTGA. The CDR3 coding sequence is TGTGCCAGCAGCCAAGGGGGGAGGCCTGATACGCAGTATTTT. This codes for CASSQGGRPDTQYF.

DNA for the CDR3: TGTGCCAGCAGCTATGGGACCTCTGTCAGTCAGTATTTT. It encodes CASSYGTSVSQYF. This chain links TRBV11-2 with TRBJ2-3; tentatively, D is TRBD1 or TRBD2 (5 bases each). Trimming left V 4 bases short and J 12 bases short, with 17 bases between. From germline, CDR1 is SGHAT and CDR2 FQNNGV. The CDR3 has 13 residues.

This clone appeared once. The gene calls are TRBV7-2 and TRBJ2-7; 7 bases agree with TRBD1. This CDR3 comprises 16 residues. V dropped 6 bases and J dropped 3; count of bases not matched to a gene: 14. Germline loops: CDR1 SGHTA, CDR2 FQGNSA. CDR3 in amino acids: CASSAYPGGFNYEQYF. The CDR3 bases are TGTGCCAGCAGTGCCTACCCAGGGGGATTCAACTACGAGCAGTACTTC.

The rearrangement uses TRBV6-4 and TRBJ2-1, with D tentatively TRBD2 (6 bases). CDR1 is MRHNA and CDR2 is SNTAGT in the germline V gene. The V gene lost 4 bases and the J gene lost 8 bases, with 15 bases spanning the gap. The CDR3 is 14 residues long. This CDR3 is CASSADAPSDEQFF. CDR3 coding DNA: TGTGCCAGCAGTGCCGACGCCCCTAGCGATGAGCAGTTCTTC.